The clone carrying this T cell receptor (beta chain) showed up many times. The data are from a study of neurological immune-mediated disorders. The CDR3 contains 17 residues. V was shortened by 6 bases and J by 0 bases, with 16 bases between the two germline ends. Germline-derived CDR1 and CDR2 are SGHRS and YFSETQ. Each CDR3 protein gets one entry after TCRdb re-called the 5' RACE reads with MiXCR. Of approximately 74,000 distinct CDR3 sequences listed, roughly 5.6% are singletons. The source material was PBMCs. The V and J genes are TRBV5-1 and TRBJ2-6; weak D call: TRBD2 (5 bases). The origin of this receptor is a man between 18 and 35 years old with multiple sclerosis. The CDR3 sequence is CASKAGGGYSGANVLTF. CDR3 DNA sequence: TGCGCCAGCAAGGCAGGCGGAGGTTACTCTGGGGCCAACGTCCTGACTTTC.